This record looks at one T cell receptor (beta chain) sequence and its context. The sample comes from a study of T cells in localized non-small cell lung cancer. Produced via immunoSEQ multiplex PCR; TCRdb's table is partial and in-frame only. The data show 20,000 to 25,000 clones, approximately 81% seen once. The length of the CDR3 is 18 residues. Trimming stripped 4 bases from V and 6 bases from J, with 28 bases between. CDR1 and CDR2 (germline): SQVTM, ANQGSEA. The clonotype originates from a woman aged 35 to 70 with stage II squamous cell lung carcinoma. The chain recombines TRBV29-1 with TRBJ2-1, with D possibly being TRBD1 or TRBD2 (6 bases each). The sequenced sample was PBMCs, obtained before any cancer treatment. The DNA of the CDR3 is TGCAGCGTTGGGGGGGCCAGGTGGATTGAAGAGGCGGTCAATGAGCAGTTCTTC. It is translated as CSVGGARWIEEAVNEQFF.